This T cell receptor beta chain was found in a study of T-cell reconstitution after alpha-beta-depleted transplantation in children. J gave up 2 bases and V 5 bases, and 7 bases lay outside the gene matches. Germline V gene lookup returns CDR1 SEHNR and CDR2 FQNEAQ (reference sequence). This CDR3 spans 15 amino acids. Unique molecular identifiers featured in how the TCRbeta library was prepared. TCRdb re-called the PCR reads with MiXCR, one entry per CDR3 protein. The profile shows roughly 500,000 distinct CDR3 sequences, around 19% of them singletons. The chain joins TRBV7-9 to TRBJ2-7, with TRBD2 matching over 9 bases. This receptor was taken from a human donor who donated a stem cell graft to a child with acute lymphoblastic leukemia. Specimen: PBMCs from the stem cell graft donor, collected from the stem cell graft. The CDR3 loop reads CASSPIAGAAYEQYF. The CDR3 DNA reads TGTGCCAGCAGCCCAATAGCGGGAGCGGCCTACGAGCAGTACTTC. The full variable domain, with the rest looked up from reference TRBV7-9 and TRBJ2-7, is DTGVSQNPRHKITKRGQNVTFRCDPISEHNRLYWYRQTLGQGPEFLTYFQNEAQLEKSRLLSDRFSAERPKGSFSTLEIQRTEQGDSAMYLCASSPIAGAAYEQYFGPGTRLTVT.